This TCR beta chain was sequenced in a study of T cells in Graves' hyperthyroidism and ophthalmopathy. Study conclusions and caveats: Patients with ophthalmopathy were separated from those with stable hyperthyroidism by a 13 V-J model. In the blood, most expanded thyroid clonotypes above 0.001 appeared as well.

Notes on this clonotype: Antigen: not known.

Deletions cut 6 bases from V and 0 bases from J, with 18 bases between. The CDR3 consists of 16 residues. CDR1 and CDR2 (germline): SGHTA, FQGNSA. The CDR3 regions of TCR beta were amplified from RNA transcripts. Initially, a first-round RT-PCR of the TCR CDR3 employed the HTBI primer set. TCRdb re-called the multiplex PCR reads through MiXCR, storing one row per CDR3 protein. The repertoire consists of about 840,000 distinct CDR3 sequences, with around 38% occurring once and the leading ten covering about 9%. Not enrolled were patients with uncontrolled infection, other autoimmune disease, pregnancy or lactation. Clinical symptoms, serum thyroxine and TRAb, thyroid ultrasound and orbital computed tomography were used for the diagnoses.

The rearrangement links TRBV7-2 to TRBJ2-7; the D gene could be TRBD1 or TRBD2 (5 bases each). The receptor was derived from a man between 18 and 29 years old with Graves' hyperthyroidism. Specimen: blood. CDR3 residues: CASSPVGASSSYEQYF. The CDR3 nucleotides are TGTGCCAGCAGTCCAGTCGGGGCTTCGAGCTCCTACGAGCAGTACTTC.